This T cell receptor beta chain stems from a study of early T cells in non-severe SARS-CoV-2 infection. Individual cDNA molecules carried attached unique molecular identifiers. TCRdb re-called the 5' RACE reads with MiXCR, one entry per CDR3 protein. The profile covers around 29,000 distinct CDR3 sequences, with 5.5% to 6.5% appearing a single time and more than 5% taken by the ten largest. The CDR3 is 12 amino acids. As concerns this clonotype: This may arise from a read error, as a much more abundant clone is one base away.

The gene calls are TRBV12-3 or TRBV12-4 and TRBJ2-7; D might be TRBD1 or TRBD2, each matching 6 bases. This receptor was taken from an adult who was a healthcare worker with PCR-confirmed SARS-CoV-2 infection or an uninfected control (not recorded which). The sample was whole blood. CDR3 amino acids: CAGRRGAYEQYF. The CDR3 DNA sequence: TGTGCCGGCAGGAGGGGGGCCTACGAGCAGTACTTC.